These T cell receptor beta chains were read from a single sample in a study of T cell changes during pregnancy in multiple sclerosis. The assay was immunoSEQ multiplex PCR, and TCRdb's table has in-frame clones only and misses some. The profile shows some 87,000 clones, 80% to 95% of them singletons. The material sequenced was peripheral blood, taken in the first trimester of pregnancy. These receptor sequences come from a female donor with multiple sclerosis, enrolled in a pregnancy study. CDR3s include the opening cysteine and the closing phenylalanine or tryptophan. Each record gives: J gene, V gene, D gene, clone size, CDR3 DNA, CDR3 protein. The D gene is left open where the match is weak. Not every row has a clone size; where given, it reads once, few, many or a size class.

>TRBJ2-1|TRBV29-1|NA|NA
TGCAGCGTTGAAGGCCAGGGCTCCTACAATGAGCAGTTCTTC
CSVEGQGSYNEQFF
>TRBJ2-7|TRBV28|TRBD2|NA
TGTGCCAGCAGGGCCGGGACTAGCGGGAGGGCCAACGAGCAGTACTTC
CASRAGTSGRANEQYF
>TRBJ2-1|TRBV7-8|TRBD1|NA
TGTGCCAGCAGCTTCCCGAGGGACAGGGAGCCCTACAATGAGCAGTTCTTC
CASSFPRDREPYNEQFF
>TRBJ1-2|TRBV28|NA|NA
TGTGCCAGCAGTTTAACGGGGTATGGCTACACCTTC
CASSLTGYGYTF
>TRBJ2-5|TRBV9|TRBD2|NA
TGTGCCAGCAGCGATCTAGCGGGAGCCGGCGGGACCCAGTACTTC
CASSDLAGAGGTQYF
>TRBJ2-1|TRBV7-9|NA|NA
TGTGCCAGCAGCTTAGATAGGCGGGCCGGCTACAATGAGCAGTTCTTC
CASSLDRRAGYNEQFF
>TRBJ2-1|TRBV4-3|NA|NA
TGCGCCAGCAGCCAAGGGGGCACAGAGCCTTTCAATGAGCAGTTCTTC
CASSQGGTEPFNEQFF
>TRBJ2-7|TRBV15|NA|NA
TGTGCCACCAGCTTCCAGAGGGCATACGAGCAGTACTTC
CATSFQRAYEQYF
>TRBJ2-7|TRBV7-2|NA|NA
TGTGCCAGCAGCTCTACCGGAGCGGGTGGGGCCTACGAGCAGTACTTC
CASSSTGAGGAYEQYF
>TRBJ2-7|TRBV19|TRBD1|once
TGTGCCAGTGTTTCGGGACAGGGGGCCTACGAGCAGTACTTC
CASVSGQGAYEQYF
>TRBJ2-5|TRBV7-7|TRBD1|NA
TGTGCTAGCAGCTTCCGACAGGGTTTAGAGACCCAGTACTTC
CASSFRQGLETQYF
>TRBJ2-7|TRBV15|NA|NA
TGTGCCACCAGCAGAGATCTGACTAGAGGAGAGCAGTACTTC
CATSRDLTRGEQYF
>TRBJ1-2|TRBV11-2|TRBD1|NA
TGTGCCAGCTCCAGACAGGGGTTCTATGGCTACACCTTC
CASSRQGFYGYTF
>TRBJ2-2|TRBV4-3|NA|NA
TGCGCCAGCAGCCAAGACCACGCGGGTGGGTACACCGGGGAGCTGTTTTTT
CASSQDHAGGYTGELFF
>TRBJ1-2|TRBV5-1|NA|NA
TGCGCCAGCAGCTTGGGAGGGAACGGCTACACCTTC
CASSLGGNGYTF
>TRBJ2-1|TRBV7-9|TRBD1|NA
TGTGCCAGCAGCTCCCGGGACAGGGTAGGCTTAAACAATGAGCAGTTCTTC
CASSSRDRVGLNNEQFF
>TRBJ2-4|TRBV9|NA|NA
TGTGCCAGCAGCTCGGCTCGGACTGTTCGGGACATTCAGTACTTC
CASSSARTVRDIQYF
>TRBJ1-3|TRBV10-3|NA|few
TGTGCCACGTCACAGGGCGAAGGTACTGGAAACACCATATATTTT
CATSQGEGTGNTIYF
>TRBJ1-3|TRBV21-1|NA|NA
TGTGCCAGCAGCACCCGGGACAGGGGGCGCGGAGGAAACACCATATATTTT
CASSTRDRGRGGNTIYF